This T cell receptor beta chain was sequenced for a study of lymphopenia after photon versus proton radiotherapy. Study-wide points: Under photons, naive T cells and diversity fell while effector/memory populations rose. After lymphocyte nadir, photon-treated repertoires showed oligoclonal expansion, especially CD8+ Temra. Authors raise, but do not show, better survival with proton therapy.

A word on this clone: Its antigen remains unidentified.

The germline V gene encodes CDR1 GTSNPN and CDR2 SVGIG (reference sequence). The CDR3 runs to 14 residues. The V and J ends lost 4 bases and 0 bases, in that order; junction bases with no gene match: 2. TCRdb's copy holds only in-frame clones and misses some; the assay was immunoSEQ multiplex PCR. The table shows some 15,000 clones, with around 84% occurring only once. This sequence originates from a man aged 65-85 years with pancreatic cancer. The source was peripheral blood, collected from a patient treated with proton-based radiotherapy. This rearrangement joins TRBV30 to TRBJ1-3; TRBD1 matches at 8 bases. CDR3 region: CAWTTGGSGNTIYF. The CDR3 region has the DNA TGTGCCTGGACAACAGGGGGCTCTGGAAACACCATATATTTT.